The following is a TCR beta chain sequence with its context. Clones were read by immunoSEQ multiplex PCR, and TCRdb kept only the in-frame ones, dropping some. The table has fewer than 70,000 clones, around 77% seen once; the top ten hold 5% to 6.5%. The data belong to a study of OX40 agonist ivuxolimab in advanced cancers. Per germline, CDR1 SGHTA and CDR2 FQGTGA. This CDR3 contains 15 residues. Losses at the gene ends were 2 bases for V and 4 bases for J; bases not matched to a gene: 7. The sequence came from an adult with an advanced solid tumor such as melanoma, head and neck, liver or kidney cancer. The sequences come from CD4+ or CD8+ T cells sorted from blood, collected in a trial of the OX40 agonist ivuxolimab. V is TRBV7-3 and J is TRBJ2-5, with 7 positions matching TRBD2. CDR3 nucleotides: TGTGCCAGCAGCTTAGCGGCGGGAGAGGCAGAGACCCAGTACTTC. Translating it yields CASSLAAGEAETQYF. Full variable domain (outside the CDR3, taken from reference TRBV7-3 and TRBJ2-5): GAGVSQTPSNKVTEKGKYVELRCDPISGHTALYWYRQSLGQGPEFLIYFQGTGAADDSGLPNDRFFAVRPEGSVSTLKIQRTERGDSAVYLCASSLAAGEAETQYFGPGTRLLVL.